Listed below are T cell receptor beta chains from one sample, sequenced in a study of T-cell reconstitution after alpha-beta-depleted transplantation in children. TCRdb itself ran the PCR reads through MiXCR, one entry per CDR3 protein. The sample shows some 640,000 distinct CDR3 sequences, roughly 15% of them seen only once. This sample comprised PBMCs from the stem cell graft donor, obtained from the stem cell graft. Receptor source: a human donor who donated a stem cell graft to a child with acute myeloid leukemia. Both conserved end residues are part of each CDR3. The D gene is left open where the match is weak. The size entry is marked missing in some rows and otherwise reads once, few, many or a size class.

clone size	V gene	J gene	D gene	CDR3 length	CDR3 protein
many	TRBV28	TRBJ1-6	TRBD1	14	CASSLDRANSPLHF
many	TRBV20-1	TRBJ2-5	TRBD1	14	CSAEQGLGQETQYF
many	TRBV10-3	TRBJ2-7	-	17	CAISEGTGPVGSYEQYF
many	TRBV5-5	TRBJ1-6	-	16	CASSLGQASYNSPLHF
-	TRBV11-2	TRBJ2-5	-	17	CASSLVPWRREEETQYF
-	TRBV10-3	TRBJ1-3	-	13	CAISPGFGNTIYF
-	TRBV7-2	TRBJ2-5	TRBD2	17	CASTWVAGGPVMETQYF
-	TRBV29-1	TRBJ1-1	-	13	CSVGDGVNAEAFF
many	TRBV7-2	TRBJ2-1	-	15	CASSSSRNSYNEQFF
-	TRBV7-2	TRBJ1-4	-	14	CASSRGGEGEKLFF
many	TRBV5-1	TRBJ1-1	TRBD1	14	CASSSGQGAIEAFF
-	TRBV20-1	TRBJ2-3	TRBD2	17	CSARRGLAGGRTDTQYF
few	TRBV5-6	TRBJ1-5	-	15	CASSLGMDGNQPQHF
-	TRBV5-6	TRBJ2-4	-	13	CARGLGTKNIQYF
few	TRBV7-2	TRBJ1-3	-	16	CASSLANIRSGNTIYF
-	TRBV7-3	TRBJ2-2	TRBD1	16	CASSSPQGAHTGELFF
many	TRBV20-1	TRBJ1-5	-	13	CSARQQGNQPQHF
many	TRBV20-1	TRBJ2-3	-	14	CSAREGAYTDTQYF
-	TRBV5-1	TRBJ2-2	TRBD2	16	CASSHLAGANTGELFF
few	TRBV29-1	TRBJ2-6	TRBD1	17	CSVSLSGQPSGANVLTF
-	TRBV28	TRBJ1-6	-	14	CASSPGFYNSPLHF
few	TRBV7-9	TRBJ1-1	-	13	CASSQVGRTEAFF
many	TRBV29-1	TRBJ1-2	-	16	CSVEGARGPGDYGYTF
few	TRBV11-2	TRBJ2-7	-	12	CASSLGRREQYF
few	TRBV4-2	TRBJ1-5	-	14	CASSPGRSKQPQHF
-	TRBV24-1	TRBJ2-1	TRBD2	16	CATRSTSGDSYNEQFF
many	TRBV20-1	TRBJ2-7	-	13	CSASRAGRYEQYF
few	TRBV12-3/TRBV12-4	TRBJ1-4	-	12	CASSLSQHKLFF
many	TRBV10-2	TRBJ1-1	-	11	CASIEGTEAFF
many	TRBV29-1	TRBJ1-5	TRBD1	16	CSVVAQGSGSNQPQHF
-	TRBV12-3/TRBV12-4	TRBJ1-5	TRBD1	13	CASSHDRAQPQHF
many	TRBV7-2	TRBJ1-1	-	13	CASSITGSTEAFF
-	TRBV9	TRBJ2-1	-	16	CASSVGVGVSYNEQFF
few	TRBV5-6	TRBJ2-2	-	17	CASSDRTASTNTGELFF
many	TRBV25-1	TRBJ1-1	-	13	CASSGGTLSEAFF
-	TRBV7-8	TRBJ2-1	TRBD2	15	CASSAPGLTRDEQFF
many	TRBV29-1	TRBJ2-5	-	13	CSVPGKGQETQYF
-	TRBV5-6	TRBJ1-1	TRBD1	16	CASSLDYTRGDTEAFF
-	TRBV25-1	TRBJ2-5	-	11	CASSEIVTQYF
many	TRBV20-1	TRBJ1-4	-	13	CSAWGVTNEKLFF
many	TRBV7-9	TRBJ2-5	-	13	CASSPGVIGSQYF
few	TRBV7-2	TRBJ2-2	-	15	CASTPATRPTGELFF
few	TRBV11-2	TRBJ2-1	-	13	CASSPGHNNEQFF
many	TRBV20-1	TRBJ1-6	-	12	CSAGGEGSPLHF
once	TRBV5-1	TRBJ2-1	-	15	CASSLARDAYNEQFF
many	TRBV29-1	TRBJ1-4	TRBD1	13	CSVSRGPNEKLFF
few	TRBV7-9	TRBJ2-3	TRBD2	14	CASSKGLAGDTQYF
few	TRBV28	TRBJ2-1	TRBD2	16	CASRPQAGGTYNEQFF
many	TRBV29-1	TRBJ2-2	-	13	CSVGLFVTGELFF
few	TRBV5-1	TRBJ2-1	-	12	CASGQTSTEQFF
-	TRBV24-1	TRBJ2-7	-	13	CATSDAASYEQYF
few	TRBV12-3/TRBV12-4	TRBJ1-4	-	14	CASSLGGGGEKLFF